This T cell receptor (beta chain) is from a study of vaccination and CD4 T cells after COVID-19. Treatment of the sample: roughly 11-day PBMC culture with coronavirus spike peptide pools or control peptides (ViraFEST assay). Via ViraFEST, peptide pools expanded antigen-specific T cells before TCR sequencing. There were positive PCR dates ranging from March to December 2020, all predating US Alpha, Beta and Delta variants. The Oncomine TCR Beta short-read assay sequenced DNA from cultured CD4+ T cells. One entry per CDR3 protein results from TCRdb running MiXCR on the PCR reads. The table includes roughly 15,000 distinct CDR3 sequences, roughly 60% detected once. Study outcomes and limitations: Of the reactive clones in convalescent patients, a median roughly 90% showed up only post-vaccination. Going from roughly 21 to 40, median SARS-CoV-2-reactive clonotypes did not rise significantly.

As concerns this clonotype: Its target is not known.

Germline CDR1 is SSHAT and CDR2 is FNYEAQ (reference sequence). The CDR3 consists of 16 residues. V shed 5 bases, J shed 2 bases, and the junction held 3 bases outside the gene matches. The TCR sequence derives from a human donor who had recovered from COVID-19. Sequencing was performed on CD4+ T cells from blood, cultured in vitro, taken after SARS-CoV-2 vaccination. The chain uses TRBV7-7 and TRBJ2-5, with 15 bases lining up with TRBD2. The CDR3 DNA reads TGTGCCAGCAGCCTCGGACTAGCGGGGGGGCAAGAGACCCAGTACTTC. Residues: CASSLGLAGGQETQYF.